What follows are 3 T cell receptor beta chains derived from one specimen sequenced in a study of human T cells and chemical hapten exposure. Each CDR3 protein gets one entry after TCRdb re-called the RACE reads with MiXCR. The table lists about 56,000 distinct CDR3 sequences, about a tenth of them singletons. As to time point: patch test 1, 2 weeks after DPC sensitization. Treatment given: therapeutic diphenylcyclopropenone sensitization with weekly scalp DPC. The source was whole blood, collected in connection with sensitization to the hapten diphenylcyclopropenone (DPC). The origin of the receptors is a middle-aged woman with alopecia areata. Some clones in this sample may be carry-over from other donors' samples.

There are a few counts of this clonotype. This sequence joins TRBV30 and TRBJ1-5; D is unresolved. Trimming pared 5 bases from V and 0 bases from J, leaving 8 bases between. The CDR3 is 13 residues long. CDR1 and CDR2 from the germline V gene are GTSNPN and SVGIG (reference sequence). The CDR3 region has the DNA TGTGCCTGGGAGAGGGCTAGCAATCAGCCCCAGCATTTT. Translating gives CAWERASNQPQHF.

This clonotype was seen repeatedly, ten times or more. The rearrangement links TRBV2 to TRBJ2-7; 8 bases align to TRBD2. J lost 3 bases, V lost 8 bases, and 12 bases had no gene match. CDR3 length: 15 amino acids. The germline gives CDR1 SNHLY, CDR2 FYNNEI. The CDR3 region is CASQENSGGLYEQYF. CDR3 nucleotide sequence: TGTGCCAGCCAGGAAAACAGCGGGGGCCTCTACGAGCAGTACTTC.

The chain uses TRBV28 and TRBJ2-1; maybe TRBD2 (7 bases). Germline CDR1 MDHEN, CDR2 SYDVKM. V dropped 3 bases and J dropped 2 bases, with 14 bases sitting between them. The length of the CDR3 is 16 residues. DNA for the CDR3: TGTGCCAGCAGTTTGCGGGGGCAGGGTGCCTACAATGAGCAGTTCTTC. It specifies CASSLRGQGAYNEQFF.